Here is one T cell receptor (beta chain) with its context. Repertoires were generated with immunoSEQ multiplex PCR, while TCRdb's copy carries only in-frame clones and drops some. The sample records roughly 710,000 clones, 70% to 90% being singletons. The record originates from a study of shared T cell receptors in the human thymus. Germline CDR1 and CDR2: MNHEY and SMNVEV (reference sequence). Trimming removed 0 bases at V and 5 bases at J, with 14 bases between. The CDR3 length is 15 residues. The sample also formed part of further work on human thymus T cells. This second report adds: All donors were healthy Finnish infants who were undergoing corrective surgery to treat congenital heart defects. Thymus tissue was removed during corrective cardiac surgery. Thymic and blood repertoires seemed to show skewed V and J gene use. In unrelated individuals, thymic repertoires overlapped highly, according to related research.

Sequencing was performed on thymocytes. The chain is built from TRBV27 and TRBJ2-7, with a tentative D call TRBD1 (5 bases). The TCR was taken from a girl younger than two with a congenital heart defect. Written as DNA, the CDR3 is TGTGCCAGCAGTTTATCTGACAGCTCAGAGGACGAGCAGTACTTC. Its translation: CASSLSDSSEDEQYF.